This T cell receptor (beta chain) was recorded in a study of neurological immune-mediated disorders. Findings and limits, study-wide: None of the CDR3 amino acid sequences found in expanded clones was shared across subjects. This suggests that the TCR-beta repertoires were private in all groups. HTLV-1-associated myelopathy led in TCR clonal expansion, while multiple sclerosis ranked lowest, below healthy controls.

Volunteers from a blood bank in Maryland, USA, made up the healthy controls. There were 850,000 to 1,000,000 CD4+ or CD8+ T cells used in the sorted libraries. This CDR3 spans 13 amino acids. Trimming shortened V by 0 bases and J by 5 bases, and 9 bases separated the two germline ends. Looked up from germline, CDR1 is SGHDT and CDR2 is YYEEEE. One entry per CDR3 protein results from TCRdb running MiXCR on the 5' RACE reads. The table shows some 16,000 distinct CDR3 sequences, with roughly 9% occurring only once. This clonotype was seen ten or more times. What it recognizes is unknown. V usage is TRBV5-6 and J usage is TRBJ2-7, with D unresolved. The source material was CD8+ T cells from blood. This TCR was sampled from a man aged 45-65 years in good health. DNA for the CDR3: TGTGCCAGCAGCTTGGGACGTGTTCACGAGCAGTACTTC. This gives the protein CASSLGRVHEQYF.